This T cell receptor (beta chain) was documented in a study of cytomegalovirus exposure and HLA in healthy donors. Whole-study context: Findings of an earlier analysis included about 120 million unique TCR beta sequences from some 190 million T cells. Study outcomes and limitations: Several of the most significant clusters appeared linked to common viral pathogens, based on a later analysis. Specificity of three CMV-associated chains for CMV antigens was verified in vitro. Published work reported that the classifier diagnosed cytomegalovirus status with high specificity and sensitivity.

Germline values: CDR1 SGHVS, CDR2 FNYEAQ. This CDR3 contains 15 residues. Trimming cost V 3 bases and J 1 base; bases outside gene matches: 5. The primer mix had 60 Vbeta and 13 Jbeta primers. This table comes from immunoSEQ multiplex PCR, and its TCRdb copy is limited to in-frame clones, with some not included. The sample includes about 150,000 clones, less than 90% of them seen just once. Turning to this clone: Its antigen is as yet unknown. The sample carries other DNA sequences with the same CDR3.

The TCR originated in a man in his late teens or twenties in good health and CMV-seronegative. Sequenced: PBMCs. This chain links TRBV7-6 with TRBJ2-5; 7 bases align to TRBD2. CDR3 region: CASSFLLAAQETQYF. The CDR3 DNA follows: TGTGCCAGCAGCTTCCTTCTAGCGGCCCAAGAGACCCAGTACTTC.